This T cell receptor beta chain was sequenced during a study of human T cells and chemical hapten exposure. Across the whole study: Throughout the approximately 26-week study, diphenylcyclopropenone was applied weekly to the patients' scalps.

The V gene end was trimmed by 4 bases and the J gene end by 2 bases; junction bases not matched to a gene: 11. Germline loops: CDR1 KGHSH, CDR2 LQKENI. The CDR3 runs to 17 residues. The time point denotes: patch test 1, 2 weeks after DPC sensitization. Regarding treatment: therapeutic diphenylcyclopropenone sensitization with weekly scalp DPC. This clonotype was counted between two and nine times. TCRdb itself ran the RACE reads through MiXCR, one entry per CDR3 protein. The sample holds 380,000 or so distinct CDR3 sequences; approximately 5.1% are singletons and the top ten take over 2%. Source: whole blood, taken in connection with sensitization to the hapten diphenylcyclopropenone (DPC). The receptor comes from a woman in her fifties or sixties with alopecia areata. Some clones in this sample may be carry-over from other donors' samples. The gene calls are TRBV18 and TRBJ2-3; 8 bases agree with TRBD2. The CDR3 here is CASSHPVAGGSTDTQYF. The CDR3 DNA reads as TGTGCCAGCTCACATCCCGTGGCGGGAGGATCCACAGATACGCAGTATTTT.